The 3 T cell receptor beta chains below were found in one sample sequenced in a study of cytomegalovirus exposure and HLA in healthy donors. Produced via immunoSEQ multiplex PCR; TCRdb's table is partial and in-frame only. The repertoire holds some 170,000 clones, with about four fifths as singletons. Sequencing input: PBMCs. The receptors derive from a man aged 30 to 45 in good health and CMV-seropositive.

The rearrangement links TRBV13 to TRBJ2-2; D possibly corresponds to TRBD2 (6 bases). The V gene lost 5 bases and the J gene lost 5 bases, with 18 bases spanning the gap. CDR1 is PRHDT, CDR2 FYEKMQ, per germline (reference sequence). The CDR3 is 16 residues long. This CDR3 is CASSILGGIKTGELFF. The CDR3 bases are TGTGCCAGCAGCATTCTTGGGGGGATAAAGACCGGGGAGCTGTTTTTT. Together with reference TRBV13 and TRBJ2-2, the CDR3 gives the full variable domain: AAGVIQSPRHLIKEKRETATLKCYPIPRHDTVYWYQQGPGQDPQFLISFYEKMQSDKGSIPDRFSAQQFSDYHSELNMSSLELGDSALYFCASSILGGIKTGELFFGEGSRLTVL.

This clone was recorded once. The chain combines TRBV7-9 with TRBJ2-3, with TRBD1 matching 11 bases. Losses at the gene ends were 2 bases for V and 3 bases for J; bases not matched to a gene: 4. From germline, CDR1 is SEHNR and CDR2 FQNEAQ (reference sequence). The CDR3 sequence is 16 residues long. CDR3 in amino acids: CASSLPDRGRTDTQYF. The CDR3 nucleotides read TGTGCCAGCAGCTTACCGGACAGGGGGCGGACAGATACGCAGTATTTT.

V is TRBV4-2 and J is TRBJ1-3, with TRBD1 as a possible D gene (6 bases). The germline V and J ends were trimmed by 1 base and 0 bases, with 31 bases remaining between them. CDR1 and CDR2 from the germline V gene are LGHNA and YNFKEQ. This CDR3 spans 23 amino acids. DNA for the CDR3: TGTGCCAGCAGCCAAGGGGTTATGGGTTGGGACACCACTGCCTCACCCTCTGGAAACACCATATATTTT. Its protein product is CASSQGVMGWDTTASPSGNTIYF.